One and the same sample provided the 21 T cell receptor beta chains below, sequenced in a study of T cells in Graves' hyperthyroidism and ophthalmopathy. Template material for amplifying TCR beta CDR3 regions consisted of RNA transcripts. TCR CDR3 regions were first amplified by RT-PCR with HTBI primers. TCRdb used MiXCR to reprocess the multiplex PCR reads, holding one entry per CDR3 protein. The table has about 360,000 distinct CDR3 sequences, 13% seen once. The sample consisted of blood. These receptors originate from a young woman with Graves' hyperthyroidism.

This chain connects TRBV2 to TRBJ1-2; D gene unclear. There are 14 residues in the CDR3. V dropped 3 bases and J dropped 8 bases, with 16 bases sitting between them. Germline V gene data show CDR1 as SNHLY and CDR2 as FYNNEI. In nucleotides, the CDR3 is TGTGCCAGCAGTGAGGATTCACTTCTGAGGGGCTACACCTTC. This codes for CASSEDSLLRGYTF.

This clonotype was observed at least ten times. The rearrangement joins TRBV5-1 to TRBJ2-1, with a possible D match to TRBD1 (6 bases). Germline CDR1 and CDR2: SGHRS and YFSETQ. Deletions cut 1 base from V and 8 bases from J, with 13 bases between. The CDR3 is 14 residues long. CDR3 loop: CASSLFDRSDEQFF. DNA for the CDR3: TGCGCCAGCAGCTTGTTTGACAGGAGTGATGAGCAGTTCTTC. Supplemented by reference TRBV5-1 and TRBJ2-1, the full variable domain reads KAGVTQTPRYLIKTRGQQVTLSCSPISGHRSVSWYQQTPGQGLQFLFEYFSETQRNKGNFPGRFSGRQFSNSRSEMNVSTLELGDSALYLCASSLFDRSDEQFFGPGTRLTVL.

This clonotype appeared a few times. V usage is TRBV4-1 and J usage is TRBJ2-2; D may be TRBD2 (5 bases). Germline-derived CDR1 and CDR2 are MGHRA and YSYEKL. V shed 2 bases and J shed 4 bases, with 11 bases lying between them. The CDR3 covers 15 residues. CDR3 nucleotide sequence: TGCGCCAGCAGCCAAATTAGGACTCTCACCGGGGAGCTGTTTTTT. It codes for CASSQIRTLTGELFF.

This clonotype was found many times. The genes are TRBV11-1 and TRBJ2-5, with 8 nucleotides matching TRBD1. CDR3 size: 14 residues. CDR1 is SGHAT, CDR2 FQDESV, per germline (reference sequence). The V and J ends lost 5 bases and 3 bases, in that order; junction bases with no gene match: 5. The CDR3 region is CASSRQGWKETQYF. In DNA form, the CDR3 reads TGTGCCAGCAGCCGACAGGGGTGGAAAGAGACCCAGTACTTC.

The table lists this clonotype with a few counts. The V and J genes are TRBV19 and TRBJ1-1; tentative D call: TRBD1 (5 bases). CDR1 and CDR2 (germline): LNHDA, SQIVND (reference sequence). V lost 3 bases, J lost 2 bases, and 19 bases lay in between. The CDR3 consists of 17 residues. Here the CDR3 DNA reads TGTGCCAGTAGTATTGGGCTTGACCAGGGTGGAAACACTGAAGCTTTCTTT. As protein: CASSIGLDQGGNTEAFF.

The chain employs TRBV6-5 and TRBJ2-3; 7 bases align to TRBD1. Germline V gene sequence: CDR1 MNHEY, CDR2 SVGAGI. J was trimmed by 5 bases and V by 6 bases; bases with no gene match: 20. The CDR3 has 18 amino acids. The CDR3 DNA reads TGTGCCAGCAGCTACCCACTTTGGACAGGTCCCAGGCTAGATACGCAGTATTTT. Residues: CASSYPLWTGPRLDTQYF.

The table lists this clonotype with many counts. The chain combines TRBV27 with TRBJ2-5; 7 bases are shared with TRBD2. Germline CDR1 is MNHEY and CDR2 is SMNVEV (reference sequence). The CDR3 contains 14 residues. V lost 5 bases and J lost 2; bases outside the gene matches: 5. CDR3 in DNA: TGTGCCAGCAGTCCTAGACTAGCACAAGAGACCCAGTACTTC. Its protein is CASSPRLAQETQYF.

V and J are TRBV7-8 and TRBJ1-3, with 8 bases fitting TRBD1. Germline trimming cut 8 bases from V and 8 bases from J; bases unmatched to any gene: 14. This CDR3 is built from 15 residues. From germline, CDR1 is SGHVS and CDR2 FQNEAQ. CDR3 coding DNA: TGTGCCAGCTCGCGGACAGGGTGGGGGGGGGACACCATATATTTT. This gives the protein CASSRTGWGGDTIYF.

This clonotype was found many times. This chain uses TRBV5-1 with TRBJ2-1; possibly TRBD1 for D (6 bases). CDR3 size: 16 residues. Germline V gives CDR1 SGHRS, CDR2 YFSETQ. The ends were cut back, 0 bases at V and 6 bases at J, with 16 bases in the middle. CDR3 sequence: CASSLDQGIPLNEQFF. CDR3 DNA: TGCGCCAGCAGCTTGGACCAGGGGATCCCTCTCAATGAGCAGTTCTTC.

The count of this clonotype is one. Being one base from a much bigger clone, this may be a read error. The V call is TRBV20-1, the J call TRBJ2-2; 11 nucleotides line up with TRBD2. The CDR3 covers 14 residues. Germline CDR1 reads DFQATT; CDR2 reads SNEGSKA (reference sequence). Trimming cost V 6 bases and J 3 bases; bases outside gene matches: 3. The CDR3 protein is CSATSGRDTGELFF. DNA of the CDR3: TGCAGTGCCACTAGCGGGAGAGACACCGGGGAGCTGTTTTTT.

There are many counts of this clonotype. The CDR3 DNA sequence: TGTGCCAGCACCAATGGGAGGGAGACCCAGTACTTC. Translated: CASTNGRETQYF. V gene TRBV3-1 combines with J gene TRBJ2-5, with D perhaps TRBD2 (6 bases). The V and J ends lost 7 bases and 5 bases respectively, with 11 bases between them. The CDR3 sequence is 12 residues long. Germline assignment: CDR1 LGHDT and CDR2 YNNKEL (reference sequence).

In the case of this clonotype: A read error may be the cause here, since a much bigger clone is one base away. Lacking the conserved final phenylalanine or tryptophan, this CDR3 likely reflects a read error. The V and J genes are TRBV6-5 and TRBJ1-2; D is possibly TRBD1 (5 bases). CDR3 size: 13 residues. V was pared by 4 bases and J by 3 bases, with 9 bases between. Germline assignment: CDR1 MNHEY and CDR2 SVGAGI. CDR3: CASSFQGHYGYTC. DNA of the CDR3: TGTGCCAGCAGTTTTCAGGGCCACTATGGCTACACCTGC.

This clonotype was counted between two and nine times. This CDR3 reads CASSTQGDMNTEAFF. CDR3 DNA sequence: TGTGCCAGCAGCACCCAGGGGGACATGAACACTGAAGCTTTCTTT. The rearrangement links TRBV5-5 to TRBJ1-1; 7 bases are shared with TRBD1. The germline gives CDR1 SGHKS, CDR2 YYEKEE (reference sequence). J gave up 0 bases and V 4 bases, and 6 bases lay outside the gene matches. The CDR3 sequence is 15 residues long.

V and J are TRBV30 and TRBJ1-2; D uncertain. Germline values: CDR1 GTSNPN, CDR2 SVGIG (reference sequence). Trimming removed 4 bases from V and 6 bases from J, with 12 bases in between. This CDR3 spans 12 amino acids. The CDR3 DNA reads as TGTGCCTGGATAAATAATGGTGATGGCTACACCTTC. Translation gives CAWINNGDGYTF.

This clonotype was seen many times. The chain recombines TRBV7-2 with TRBJ2-3; D is ambiguous. The CDR3 spans 14 residues. V was pared by 1 base and J by 2 bases, with 7 bases between. The germline gives CDR1 SGHTA, CDR2 FQGNSA. The CDR3 DNA follows: TGTGCCAGCAGCTTAGGTTACCTCACAGATACGCAGTATTTT. This encodes CASSLGYLTDTQYF. The variable domain in full, with the rest retrieved from reference TRBV7-2 and TRBJ2-3, is GAGVSQSPSNKVTEKGKDVELRCDPISGHTALYWYRQSLGQGLEFLIYFQGNSAPDKSGLPSDRFSAERTGGSVSTLTIQRTQQEDSAVYLCASSLGYLTDTQYFGPGTRLTVL.

This clonotype was seen ten or more times. The chain links TRBV6-2 or TRBV6-3 to TRBJ2-7; TRBD2 aligns across 8 bases. V dropped 7 bases and J dropped 3; count of bases not matched to a gene: 11. CDR1 and CDR2 from the germline V gene are MNHEY and SVGEGT. The CDR3 is 15 amino acids. CDR3 DNA sequence: TGTGCCAGCACCCTACCGGGACTAGGACACTACGAGCAGTACTTC. It specifies CASTLPGLGHYEQYF.

Comment on this clonotype: A much bigger clone sits one base away, suggesting this may be a read error. The chain joins TRBV28 to TRBJ1-2, with 10 positions matching TRBD1. The CDR3 spans 15 residues. The germline V gene encodes CDR1 MDHEN and CDR2 SYDVKM. DNA of the CDR3: TGTGCCAACAGTCGACCGGGACAGGGGATTGATGGCTACACCTTC. Its protein product is CANSRPGQGIDGYTF.

A few counts support this clonotype. One junction end disagrees with the germline gene, perhaps due to a read error. The rearrangement joins TRBV15 to TRBJ1-1, with D possibly TRBD1 on 6 matching bases. This CDR3 has 13 residues. In germline, CDR1 is LNHNV, CDR2 YYDKDF (reference sequence). Written as DNA, the CDR3 is TGTGCCGCCAGCAAGACAGGGAACACTGAAGCTTTCTTT. Translation: CAASKTGNTEAFF.

The chain joins TRBV12-5 to TRBJ1-1; D may be TRBD1 (6 bases). The CDR3 sequence is 13 residues long. CDR1 and CDR2 (germline): LGHNT, FRNRAP. V was cut by 9 bases and J by 4 bases, with 15 bases left in between. The CDR3 DNA reads TGTGCTAGCGGAACAGGGCGGTTCACTGAAGCTTTCTTT. Residues: CASGTGRFTEAFF.

This clonotype was picked up many times. This chain joins TRBV2 and TRBJ1-1; D gene ambiguous. V was cut by 4 bases and J by 7 bases, with 16 bases left in between. CDR1 SNHLY and CDR2 FYNNEI come from the germline V gene. This CDR3 has 14 amino acids. In DNA, the CDR3 is TGTGCCAGCAGTGCCCTGGTAGAGAACCTTGAAGCTTTCTTT. It specifies CASSALVENLEAFF.

The chain carries TRBV20-1 and TRBJ2-3; TRBD2 agrees at 8 bases. The V and J ends lost 3 bases and 2 bases, in that order; junction bases with no gene match: 13. Germline loops: CDR1 DFQATT, CDR2 SNEGSKA (reference sequence). The CDR3 is 17 residues long. CDR3 sequence: CSARRGWEAGATDTQYF. The CDR3 DNA sequence: TGCAGTGCTAGGAGGGGGTGGGAAGCGGGGGCCACAGATACGCAGTATTTT.